The clone carrying this T cell receptor (beta chain) was seen a few times. Its target is unknown. The entry originates in a study of radiotherapy plus CTLA-4 blockade in lung cancer. About the study: Objective responses emerged in about 20% of patients, and around 31% attained disease control. Study findings and constraints: Blood TCR clones of tumor origin expanded after radiotherapy plus ipilimumab.

CDR1 is SNHLY and CDR2 is FYNNEI in the germline V gene. This CDR3 is 17 amino acids long. V trimming: 1 base; J trimming: 1 base; junction bases outside the gene matches: 5. The protocol was immunoSEQ multiplex PCR, while the TCRdb copy is restricted to in-frame clones and leaves out a portion. The sample lists some 110,000 clones, more than 65% occurring once. The TCR originated in a human donor with non-small cell lung cancer who had a partial response to radiotherapy plus ipilimumab. Sample: peripheral blood, taken from a patient treated with radiotherapy plus ipilimumab. This sequence joins TRBV2 and TRBJ2-3, with 10 nucleotides matching TRBD2. CDR3 nucleotide sequence: TGTGCCAGCAGTGAAGTGGGAACTAGCGGGGGCACAGATACGCAGTATTTT. Protein product: CASSEVGTSGGTDTQYF.